The 6 T cell receptor beta chains in this list originate from one sample, sequenced in a study of CD8 T cells in Susac syndrome. Reverse transcription used roughly 0.5 to 1 ug RNA and random hexamers. TCRdb used MiXCR to reprocess the immunoSEQ multiplex PCR reads, holding one entry per CDR3 protein. The data show 300,000 or so distinct CDR3 sequences, about 90% seen once. The sample consisted of CD4+ T cells from PBMCs. The receptors originated from a human donor with multiple sclerosis.

CDR3 in DNA: TGTGCCTGGAGTCTCCCGGGACAGCGGCGTCTAACTGGGGCCAACGTCCTGACTTTC. It yields the protein CAWSLPGQRRLTGANVLTF. The chain employs TRBV30 and TRBJ2-6; 7 positions agree with TRBD1. J gave up 2 bases and V 2 bases, and 15 bases lay outside the gene matches. The CDR3 spans 19 residues. The V gene's germline CDR1 is GTSNPN and CDR2 SVGIG (reference sequence). The whole variable domain, remainder taken from reference TRBV30 and TRBJ2-6, is SQTIHQWPATLVQPVGSPLSLECTVEGTSNPNLYWYRQAAGRGLQLLFYSVGIGQISSEVPQNLSASRPQDRQFILSSKKLLLSDSGFYLCAWSLPGQRRLTGANVLTFGAGSRLTVL.

The gene calls are TRBV12-3 or TRBV12-4 and TRBJ2-3; 9 nucleotides align to TRBD2. The CDR3 runs to 15 residues. V dropped 6 bases and J dropped 6; count of bases not matched to a gene: 10. The CDR3, as DNA: TGTGCCAGCAGGCCTCCCGGGACTAGCTTCGATACGCAGTATTTT. Protein product: CASRPPGTSFDTQYF.

CDR3 DNA sequence: TGCGCCAGCAGCCCCCACAGCTCCTACAATGAGCAGTTCTTC. Translated: CASSPHSSYNEQFF. The rearrangement joins TRBV5-1 to TRBJ2-1; D gene unclear. Germline CDR1 is SGHRS and CDR2 is YFSETQ. The length of the CDR3 is 14 residues. V gave up 4 bases and J gave up 0 bases, with 8 bases separating them. Looking up the rest from reference TRBV5-1 and TRBJ2-1 gives the full variable domain: KAGVTQTPRYLIKTRGQQVTLSCSPISGHRSVSWYQQTPGQGLQFLFEYFSETQRNKGNFPGRFSGRQFSNSRSEMNVSTLELGDSALYLCASSPHSSYNEQFFGPGTRLTVL.

The chain combines TRBV29-1 with TRBJ2-1; 7 bases match TRBD2. The CDR3 sequence is 15 residues long. V shed 4 bases, J shed 3 bases, and the junction held 9 bases outside the gene matches. CDR1 SQVTM and CDR2 ANQGSEA come from the germline V gene. This CDR3 is CSVGATSGVYNEQFF. The CDR3 DNA reads as TGCAGCGTTGGGGCTACCAGCGGGGTCTACAATGAGCAGTTCTTC.

The chain recombines TRBV29-1 with TRBJ2-1; tentatively, D is TRBD1 (5 bases). Between the trimmed V and J ends, which lost 3 bases and 8 bases, there was a span of 14 bases. There are 13 residues in the CDR3. Germline-derived CDR1 and CDR2 are SQVTM and ANQGSEA. The CDR3 DNA sequence: TGCAGCGTTGACGGAAAGGGGAACGATGAGCAGTTCTTC. It translates to CSVDGKGNDEQFF.

The chain links TRBV27 to TRBJ2-4; 8 nucleotides align to TRBD2. V was pared by 4 bases and J by 2 bases, with 7 bases of the junction left unmatched. The CDR3 is made up of 16 amino acids. Germline-derived CDR1 and CDR2 are MNHEY and SMNVEV (reference sequence). Here the CDR3 DNA reads TGTGCCAGCAGTTCGGTTGCGGGGGGCTCCAAAAACATTCAGTACTTC. Amino acid sequence: CASSSVAGGSKNIQYF.